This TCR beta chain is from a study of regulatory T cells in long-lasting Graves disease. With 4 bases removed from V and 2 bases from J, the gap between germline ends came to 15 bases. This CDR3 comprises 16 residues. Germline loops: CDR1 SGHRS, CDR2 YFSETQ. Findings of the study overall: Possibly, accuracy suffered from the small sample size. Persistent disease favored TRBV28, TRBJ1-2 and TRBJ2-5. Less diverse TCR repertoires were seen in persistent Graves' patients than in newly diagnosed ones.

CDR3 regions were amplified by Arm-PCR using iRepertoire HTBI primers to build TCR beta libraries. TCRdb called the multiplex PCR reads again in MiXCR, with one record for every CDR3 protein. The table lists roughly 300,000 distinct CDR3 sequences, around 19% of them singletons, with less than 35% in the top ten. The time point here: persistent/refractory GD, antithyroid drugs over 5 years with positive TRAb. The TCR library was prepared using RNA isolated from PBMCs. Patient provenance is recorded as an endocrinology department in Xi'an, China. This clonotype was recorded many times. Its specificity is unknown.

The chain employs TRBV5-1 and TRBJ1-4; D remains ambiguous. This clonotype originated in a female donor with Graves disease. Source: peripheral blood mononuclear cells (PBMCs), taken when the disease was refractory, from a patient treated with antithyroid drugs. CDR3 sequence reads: CASSPGRGGTNEKLFF. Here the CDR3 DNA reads TGCGCCAGCAGCCCTGGCAGAGGCGGCACTAATGAAAAACTGTTTTTT.